One sample yielded the 17 T cell receptor beta chains listed below, sequenced in a study of blood T cell repertoires in COVID-19. Produced via immunoSEQ multiplex PCR; TCRdb's table is partial and in-frame only. The table lists about 160,000 clones, approximately 87% of them singletons. Sequencing used PBMCs or T cells enriched from blood (not recorded which). Receptors originate from a woman aged 45-60 years who had recovered from COVID-19.

The chain combines TRBV25-1 with TRBJ2-4; D might be TRBD1 (6 bases). The CDR3 covers 15 residues. Germline V gene data show CDR1 as MGHDK and CDR2 as SYGVNS. The V end lost 2 bases, the J end lost 1 base, and 9 bases lay between the germline ends. The DNA of the CDR3 is TGTGCCAGCAGTGAAGCAGGGGTGGCCAAAAACATTCAGTACTTC. This gives the protein CASSEAGVAKNIQYF.

The CDR3 nucleotides are TGTGCCAGCAGACGACCTCAGGGATATCAAGAGACCCAGTACTTC. Protein product: CASRRPQGYQETQYF. This chain joins TRBV2 and TRBJ2-5; TRBD1 is a possible D gene (5 bases). The V and J ends lost 6 bases and 2 bases respectively, with 16 bases between them. Germline-derived CDR1 and CDR2 are SNHLY and FYNNEI. This CDR3 has 15 residues.

This clone appeared once. This rearrangement joins TRBV14 to TRBJ2-1; 9 nucleotides match TRBD1. V was pared by 8 bases and J by 4 bases, with 9 bases of the junction left unmatched. Germline-derived CDR1 and CDR2 are SGHDN and FVKESK. This CDR3 contains 15 residues. DNA for the CDR3: TGTGCCAGCGCCTTTCGGGGACAGGGTTACAATGAGCAGTTCTTC. This sequence encodes CASAFRGQGYNEQFF.

J is TRBJ2-1 and V is TRBV6-4; 10 nucleotides agree with TRBD2. CDR3 size: 16 residues. V was pared by 0 bases and J by 2 bases, with 1 base of the junction left unmatched. Germline V gene sequence: CDR1 MRHNA, CDR2 SNTAGT. The CDR3 reads CASSDSSGGAYNEQFF. CDR3 nucleotides: TGTGCCAGCAGTGACTCGAGCGGGGGGGCCTACAATGAGCAGTTCTTC.

The V gene is TRBV12-3 or TRBV12-4, the J gene TRBJ1-2, with D unclear. V gave up 6 bases and J gave up 3 bases, with 11 bases separating them. CDR3 length: 13 residues. CDR3 DNA sequence: TGTGCCAGCAGCCCCGACCGGGACTATGGCTACACCTTC. It specifies CASSPDRDYGYTF.

This clone was observed at least ten times. This chain uses TRBV7-3 with TRBJ2-3, with 10 nucleotides matching TRBD2. Germline assignment: CDR1 SGHTA and CDR2 FQGTGA. With V trimmed by 6 bases and J by 3 bases, 6 bases remained unmatched. The CDR3 runs to 15 residues. CDR3: CASRPSGGATDTQYF. DNA of the CDR3: TGTGCCAGCAGACCCAGCGGGGGGGCAACAGATACGCAGTATTTT.

The chain joins TRBV3-1 (or the pseudogene TRBV3-2) to TRBJ2-3; TRBD2 aligns across 16 bases. Per germline, CDR1 LGHDT and CDR2 YNNKEL (reference sequence). J was trimmed by 7 bases and V by 8 bases; bases with no gene match: 15. The CDR3 has 18 amino acids. CDR3 nucleotide sequence: TGTGCCAGCGGAACCCTGGGACTAGCGGGGGGGCGGGAAAATACGCAGTATTTT. This encodes CASGTLGLAGGRENTQYF.

The CDR3 DNA sequence: TGTGCCAGCAGCTTGTACAGCGGGGACCTTAACAATGAGCAGTTCTTC. Translation: CASSLYSGDLNNEQFF. This rearrangement joins TRBV5-6 to TRBJ2-1; 7 bases are a match to TRBD2. V was pared by 1 base and J by 5 bases, with 9 bases of the junction left unmatched. Looked up from germline, CDR1 is SGHDT and CDR2 is YYEEEE. The CDR3 runs to 16 residues.

Written as DNA, the CDR3 is TGCGCCAGCAGCCAAGCGGTAACCTACGAGCAGTACTTC. Translated: CASSQAVTYEQYF. The rearrangement links TRBV4-3 to TRBJ2-7; D gene uncertain. V shed 1 base and J shed 2 bases, with 6 bases lying between them. There are 13 residues in the CDR3. Looked up from germline, CDR1 is LGHNA and CDR2 is YSLEER.

The V gene is TRBV21-1, the J gene TRBJ1-3; TRBD1, the D gene given by the table, was not confirmed from the DNA. TRBV21-1 is classified as a pseudogene. The CDR3 is 16 residues long. The CDR3 nucleotides read TGTGCCAGCAGCAATTGGACAGGGAGGCCTGGAAACACCATATATTTT. Residues: CASSNWTGRPGNTIYF.

The chain links TRBV27 to TRBJ1-4, with 8 positions matching TRBD1. V was pared by 5 bases and J by 2 bases, with 13 bases of the junction left unmatched. The CDR3 spans 18 residues. The germline gives CDR1 MNHEY, CDR2 SMNVEV (reference sequence). The CDR3 DNA reads as TGTGCCAGCAGTCCAGTCAAACTCCGGACAGGGACTAATGAAAAACTGTTTTTT. It codes for CASSPVKLRTGTNEKLFF.

This rearrangement joins TRBV6-2 or TRBV6-3 to TRBJ2-1, with TRBD2 matching 9 bases. This CDR3 is 13 amino acids long. V trimming: 4 bases; J trimming: 8 bases; junction bases outside the gene matches: 3. Germline V gene data show CDR1 as MNHEY and CDR2 as SVGEGT. CDR3 in amino acids: CASSSGLAYEQFF. CDR3 bases: TGTGCCAGCAGTTCGGGACTAGCCTATGAGCAGTTCTTC.

The rearrangement uses TRBV9 and TRBJ1-2, with no clear D. The CDR3 runs 13 residues. Trimming took off 0 bases at V and 3 bases at J, with 6 bases between the two ends. The germline gives CDR1 SGDLS, CDR2 YYNGEE. The CDR3 reads CASSVVQDYGYTF. CDR3 bases: TGTGCCAGCAGCGTAGTCCAGGACTATGGCTACACCTTC.

V and J are TRBV5-6 and TRBJ1-6; a weak D match, TRBD1 (6 bases). This CDR3 is 16 amino acids long. V lost 5 bases, J lost 2 bases, and 14 bases lay in between. Germline CDR1 reads SGHDT; CDR2 reads YYEEEE. The CDR3 DNA reads TGTGCCAGCAGGTTACAGGGTGGACCCTATAATTCACCCCTCCACTTT. Its translation is CASRLQGGPYNSPLHF.

This clone has just one count. The chain recombines TRBV7-8 with TRBJ1-1; possible D gene TRBD1, 5 bases. V dropped 4 bases and J dropped 4 bases, with 13 bases sitting between them. This CDR3 contains 14 residues. The germline gives CDR1 SGHVS, CDR2 FQNEAQ. In DNA, the CDR3 is TGTGCCAGCAGCTCCCGCAGGGATGGCACTGAAGCTTTCTTT. It yields the protein CASSSRRDGTEAFF.

This rearrangement joins TRBV3-1 (or the pseudogene TRBV3-2) to TRBJ2-3, with TRBD2 identical over 9 bases. The CDR3 is 16 residues long. The V and J ends lost 4 bases and 3 bases, in that order; junction bases with no gene match: 8. Germline V gene lookup returns CDR1 LGHDT and CDR2 YNNKEL (reference sequence). The CDR3: CASSLRGGGGTDTQYF. In DNA form, the CDR3 reads TGTGCCAGCAGCCTTAGAGGCGGGGGGGGGACAGATACGCAGTATTTT.

The chain recombines TRBV6-5 with TRBJ2-3; D is perhaps TRBD1 (6 bases). CDR1 and CDR2 from the germline V gene are MNHEY and SVGAGI. This CDR3 is 14 amino acids long. V gave up 4 bases and J gave up 1 base, with 9 bases separating them. Here the CDR3 reads CASSLYRGTDTQYF. As DNA, the CDR3 is TGTGCCAGCAGTTTGTACAGGGGCACAGATACGCAGTATTTT.